The 19 T cell receptor beta chains listed next were all sequenced from one sample in a study of radiotherapy plus CTLA-4 blockade in lung cancer. Clones were sequenced by immunoSEQ multiplex PCR, and TCRdb holds only the in-frame ones, with some missing. The sample records 80,000 to 100,000 clones, around 90% being singletons. The source material was peripheral blood, sampled from a patient treated with radiotherapy plus ipilimumab. Every receptor here comes from a human donor with non-small cell lung cancer that progressed on radiotherapy plus ipilimumab.

The chain uses TRBV15 and TRBJ2-3, with a weak D call TRBD2 (6 bases). This CDR3 comprises 14 residues. Germline V gene sequence: CDR1 LNHNV, CDR2 YYDKDF (reference sequence). Trimming pared 3 bases from V and 5 bases from J, leaving 12 bases between. Here the CDR3 reads CATSREGLIDTQYF. The CDR3 DNA reads as TGTGCCACCAGCAGGGAGGGCCTGATAGATACGCAGTATTTT.

This clone was seen a single time. J is TRBJ1-3 and V is TRBV11-2; D uncertain. The length of the CDR3 is 11 residues. The germline V gene encodes CDR1 SGHAT and CDR2 FQNNGV. Trimming shortened V by 8 bases and J by 6 bases, and 8 bases separated the two germline ends. CDR3 DNA sequence: TGTGCCAGCTCAAACCTAAACACCATATATTTT. It yields the protein CASSNLNTIYF.

The J gene is TRBJ2-1, the V gene TRBV30; either TRBD1 or TRBD2 may supply D (7 bases each). Trimming pared 4 bases from V and 4 bases from J, leaving 20 bases between. This CDR3 region has 16 residues. Germline loops: CDR1 GTSNPN, CDR2 SVGIG (reference sequence). CDR3 sequence reads: CAWTPGGVHRYNEQFF. DNA for the CDR3: TGTGCCTGGACCCCAGGGGGGGTCCACCGTTACAATGAGCAGTTCTTC.

This clone was counted a few times. This chain connects TRBV2 to TRBJ2-7; D ambiguous. V shed 7 bases and J shed 3 bases, with 13 bases lying between them. Germline CDR1 SNHLY, CDR2 FYNNEI. This CDR3 contains 13 residues. As DNA, the CDR3 is TGTGCCAGCAAGGCGGCGGTAAGCTACGAGCAGTACTTC. As protein: CASKAAVSYEQYF.

The genes are TRBV19 and TRBJ1-5; D is possibly TRBD1 (5 bases). This CDR3 spans 14 amino acids. Germline CDR1 reads LNHDA; CDR2 reads SQIVND (reference sequence). V dropped 7 bases and J dropped 3 bases, with 13 bases sitting between them. This chain's CDR3 is CASTMGGTNQPQHF. The CDR3 DNA reads TGTGCCAGTACCATGGGGGGGACCAATCAGCCCCAGCATTTT.

The V gene is TRBV19, the J gene TRBJ1-2, with 10 bases identical to TRBD1. V gave up 3 bases and J gave up 5 bases; unmatched junction bases: 3. Germline-derived CDR1 and CDR2 are LNHDA and SQIVND (reference sequence). This CDR3 is 14 amino acids long. The DNA of the CDR3 is TGTGCCAGTAGTATGGGACAGGGGCCTTATGGCTACACCTTC. It is translated as CASSMGQGPYGYTF.

This rearrangement joins TRBV27 to TRBJ2-3; 11 nucleotides align to TRBD2. CDR1 MNHEY and CDR2 SMNVEV come from the germline V gene (reference sequence). V was pared by 6 bases and J by 10 bases, with 3 bases of the junction left unmatched. This CDR3 has 12 residues. This CDR3 reads CASRTSGKAQYF. As DNA, the CDR3 is TGTGCCAGCAGGACTAGCGGGAAGGCGCAGTATTTT.

For the CDR3, the DNA is TGTGCCAGCTCCGAGGTAGGACAGGGAATAGGTGCTTTCTTT. Amino acid sequence: CASSEVGQGIGAFF. This chain uses TRBV2 with TRBJ1-1, with 8 bases fitting TRBD1. The trim removed 8 bases at V and 11 bases at J, leaving 16 bases unmatched. The germline V gene encodes CDR1 SNHLY and CDR2 FYNNEI. The CDR3 is 14 amino acids.

The chain links TRBV2 to TRBJ2-1; D is unclear. CDR3 size: 11 residues. Trimming removed 8 bases at V and 8 bases at J, with 10 bases between. Germline CDR1 is SNHLY and CDR2 is FYNNEI. CDR3 DNA: TGTGCCAGCCTCTACAGCTATGAGCAGTTCTTC. Amino acid sequence: CASLYSYEQFF. Looking up the rest from reference TRBV2 and TRBJ2-1 gives the full variable domain: EPEVTQTPSHQVTQMGQEVILRCVPISNHLYFYWYRQILGQKVEFLVSFYNNEISEKSEIFDDQFSVERPDGSNFTLKIRSTKLEDSAMYFCASLYSYEQFFGPGTRLTVL.

The V and J genes are TRBV19 and TRBJ1-5; no definite D call. The length of the CDR3 is 13 residues. The V gene's germline CDR1 is LNHDA and CDR2 SQIVND (reference sequence). V lost 5 bases and J 5 bases, leaving 10 bases between the germline ends. The CDR3 loop is CASSGDTYQPQHF. The CDR3 nucleotides are TGTGCCAGTAGTGGTGACACGTATCAGCCCCAGCATTTT.

The chain couples TRBV5-1 to TRBJ1-2; D not certain. There are 16 residues in the CDR3. V was shortened by 0 bases and J by 2 bases, with 14 bases between the two germline ends. The germline V gene encodes CDR1 SGHRS and CDR2 YFSETQ. Here the CDR3 DNA reads TGCGCCAGCAGCTTGGGATACAAGAAAGACAACTATGGCTACACCTTC. This gives the protein CASSLGYKKDNYGYTF.

This chain connects TRBV21-1 to TRBJ1-2; the DNA was not used to check the table's D call, TRBD1. TRBV21-1 is given as a pseudogene. This CDR3 region has 13 residues. The CDR3 loop is CASSPQGNYGYTF. The CDR3, as DNA: TGTGCCAGCAGCCCTCAGGGGAACTATGGCTACACCTTC.

The V and J genes are TRBV5-7 and TRBJ1-2; D possibly corresponds to TRBD1 (6 bases). TRBV5-7 is placed among ORFs of uncertain function. The CDR3 has 12 amino acids. V was trimmed by 1 base and J by 9 bases, leaving 10 bases between them. CDR3 in amino acids: CASSLIQGRYTF. The CDR3 nucleotides are TGTGCCAGCAGCTTGATACAGGGTCGCTACACCTTC.

V and J are TRBV5-1 and TRBJ2-1, with TRBD2 identical over 11 bases. The CDR3 is 15 residues long. Germline trimming cut 4 bases from V and 3 bases from J; bases unmatched to any gene: 3. Germline V gives CDR1 SGHRS, CDR2 YFSETQ. The CDR3 DNA reads TGCGCCAGCAGCACGACTAGCGGGATCTACAATGAGCAGTTCTTC. It codes for CASSTTSGIYNEQFF.

This chain links TRBV6-5 with TRBJ2-1; 9 positions agree with TRBD2. V was clipped by 0 bases and J by 9 bases; unmatched bases: 6. The CDR3 loop spans 15 amino acids. Germline CDR1 reads MNHEY; CDR2 reads SVGAGI. The CDR3 DNA follows: TGTGCCAGCAGTTACTCGGGCGGGAGGGGCCGTGAGCAGTTCTTC. Translation gives CASSYSGGRGREQFF.

The CDR3 spells CASSSRGRRSTDTQYF. The DNA for the CDR3 is TGTGCCAGCAGCTCTAGGGGTAGGAGGAGCACAGATACGCAGTATTTT. The V gene is TRBV11-3, the J gene TRBJ2-3; perhaps D is TRBD1 or TRBD2 (5 bases each). Trimming removed 4 bases from V and 0 bases from J, with 14 bases in between. CDR3 size: 16 residues. Germline CDR1 and CDR2: SGHNT and YENEEA.

The CDR3 DNA reads TGTGCCAGCAGCGACAGATATCGGACAGATATAGCGACCCAGTACTTC. Translated, it gives CASSDRYRTDIATQYF. The J gene is TRBJ2-5, the V gene TRBV5-6; D possibly corresponds to TRBD1 (6 bases). There are 16 residues in the CDR3. V shed 4 bases and J shed 7 bases, with 23 bases lying between them. Germline V gene lookup returns CDR1 SGHDT and CDR2 YYEEEE.

V and J are TRBV10-3 and TRBJ1-1, with 7 bases lining up with TRBD1. V gave up 4 bases and J gave up 7 bases; unmatched junction bases: 9. The CDR3 runs 14 residues. Germline-derived CDR1 and CDR2 are ENHRY and SYGVKD. The DNA of the CDR3 is TGTGCCATCAGTGCATCAGGGGGAGGGAATGAAGCTTTCTTT. Translated: CAISASGGGNEAFF.

The chain recombines TRBV19 with TRBJ1-2; D ambiguous. There are 15 residues in the CDR3. The V end was cut by 5 bases, the J end by 4 bases, with 17 bases between. The V gene's germline CDR1 is LNHDA and CDR2 SQIVND (reference sequence). The CDR3 DNA sequence: TGTGCCAGTAGTGCCTCTGCGGGCGTGAGCTATGGCTACACCTTC. Its translation is CASSASAGVSYGYTF.